Sequencing of this TCR beta chain was carried out in a study of T cell changes during pregnancy in multiple sclerosis. This table comes from immunoSEQ multiplex PCR, and its TCRdb copy is limited to in-frame clones, with some not included. This sample has tens of thousands of clones; more than 75% occur once, and the top ten carry roughly 5.5%. The CDR3 covers 17 residues. Germline CDR1 SGHTA, CDR2 FQGNSA. The V gene lost 6 bases and the J gene lost 0 bases, with 18 bases spanning the gap. The receptor was derived from a female donor in good health, enrolled as a control in a pregnancy study. The J gene is TRBJ2-1, the V gene TRBV7-2; D not certain. Sample: CD8+ T cells from peripheral blood mononuclear cells, taken after pregnancy. The CDR3 DNA reads as TGTGCCAGCAGGGCTACGGGTCTATCAAGCTCCTACAATGAGCAGTTCTTC. Translating gives CASRATGLSSSYNEQFF.